This record concerns one TCR beta chain sequence. This entry belongs to a study of response to subunit inactivated influenza vaccine. TCRdb ran MiXCR on the RT-PCR reads and lists one entry per CDR3 protein. The sample records hundreds of thousands of distinct CDR3 sequences, less than 20% being singletons. This CDR3 region has 16 residues. CDR1 is DFQATT, CDR2 SNEGSKA, per germline (reference sequence). With 0 bases removed from V and 2 bases from J, the gap between germline ends came to 14 bases. The TCR comes from a man aged 50 to 60 who received an inactivated influenza vaccine. Specimen: PBMCs from blood, collected about 5 days after vaccination. This sequence joins TRBV20-1 and TRBJ2-1; TRBD2 is a possible D gene (6 bases). The CDR3, as DNA: TGCAGTGCTAGAGATCTGAGCGGGCGAGCCTACAATGAGCAGTTCTTC. Amino acids: CSARDLSGRAYNEQFF.